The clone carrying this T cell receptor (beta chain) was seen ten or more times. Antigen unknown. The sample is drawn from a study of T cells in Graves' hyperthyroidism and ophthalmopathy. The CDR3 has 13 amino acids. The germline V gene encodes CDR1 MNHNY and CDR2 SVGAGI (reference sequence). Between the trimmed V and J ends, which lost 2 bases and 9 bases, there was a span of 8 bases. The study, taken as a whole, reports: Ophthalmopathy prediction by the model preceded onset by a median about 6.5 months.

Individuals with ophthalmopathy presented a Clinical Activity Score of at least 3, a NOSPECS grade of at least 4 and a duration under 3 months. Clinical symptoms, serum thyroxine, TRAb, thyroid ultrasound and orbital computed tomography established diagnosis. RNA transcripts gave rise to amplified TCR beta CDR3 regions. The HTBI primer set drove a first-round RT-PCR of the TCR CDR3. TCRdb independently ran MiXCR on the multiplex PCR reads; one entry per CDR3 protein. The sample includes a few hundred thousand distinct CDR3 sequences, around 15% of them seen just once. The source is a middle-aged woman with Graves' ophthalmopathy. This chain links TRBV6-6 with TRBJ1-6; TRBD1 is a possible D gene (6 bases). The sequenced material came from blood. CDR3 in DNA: TGTGCCAGCAGTTACGGGGGCATTTCACCCCTCCACTTT. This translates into CASSYGGISPLHF.